This T cell receptor beta chain derives from a study of cytomegalovirus exposure and HLA in healthy donors. The CDR3 sequence is 14 residues long. Trimming shortened V by 0 bases and J by 0 bases, and 7 bases separated the two germline ends. Germline CDR1 and CDR2: SGDLS and YYNGEE. Researchers ran the PCR with 60 Vbeta and 13 Jbeta primers. Here immunoSEQ multiplex PCR was the method, and the copy in TCRdb shows in-frame clones only, minus some. The sample holds 150,000 to 200,000 clones, roughly four fifths seen once. Sequenced sample: PBMCs. The chain employs TRBV9 and TRBJ2-7; perhaps TRBD1 as D (5 bases). This TCR was recovered from a girl aged 2-10 years in good health and CMV-seropositive. CDR3 loop: CASSVGQSSYEQYF. In nucleotides, the CDR3 is TGTGCCAGCAGCGTAGGACAGAGCTCCTACGAGCAGTACTTC.